These 13 T cell receptor beta chains share one sample of origin, sequenced in a study of T cells in Graves' hyperthyroidism and ophthalmopathy (dated by TCRdb to 2018 to 2020). Receptor libraries were prepared by multiplex PCR. Instrument on record: Illumina HiSeq 2000. TCR beta CDR3 regions were amplified from RNA transcripts. For the first round of RT-PCR on the TCR CDR3, the HTBI primer set was used together with the Qiagen OneStep RT-PCR kit. Through fastp at Q25 and MiXCR, TCRdb rebuilt clones from the public reads, retaining in-frame beta chains. Entries are consolidated by CDR3 protein sequence, retaining the most common genes and DNA. The sample table lists around 800,000 distinct CDR3 sequences, 38% of them with a count of one. The ten largest clones add up to 7.5% to 9.5% of the sample. The sequencing input was blood. The receptors come from a man between 18 and 35 years old with Graves' hyperthyroidism.

This clonotype was counted only a few times. This sequence joins TRBV9 and TRBJ1-1; D unclear. The ends were cut back, 6 bases at V and 5 bases at J, with 17 bases in the middle. CDR1 is SGDLS and CDR2 is YYNGEE in the germline V gene. The CDR3 is 14 amino acids. The CDR3 protein is CASTPGWGGTEAFF. CDR3 nucleotides: TGTGCCAGCACCCCGGGATGGGGTGGTACTGAAGCTTTCTTT.

The chain employs TRBV7-3 and TRBJ2-7; tentative D call: TRBD2 (5 bases). V was shortened by 4 bases and J by 0 bases, with 13 bases between the two germline ends. The CDR3 covers 15 residues. In germline, CDR1 is SGHTA, CDR2 FQGTGA. The CDR3 coding sequence is TGTGCCAGCAGCTCCGCCGGTGGGAGCTCCTACGAGCAGTACTTC. Translated, it gives CASSSAGGSSYEQYF.

V is TRBV29-1 and J is TRBJ1-2; the D is unclear. The CDR3 is 13 residues long. V lost 6 bases and J 0 bases, leaving 11 bases between the germline ends. Germline CDR1 and CDR2: SQVTM and ANQGSEA. CDR3 amino acids: CSVFGVTNYGYTF. The DNA for the CDR3 is TGCAGCGTCTTCGGGGTAACTAACTATGGCTACACCTTC.

This clonotype turned up a few times. This sequence joins TRBV4-1 and TRBJ1-1; D unresolved. CDR1 and CDR2 (germline): MGHRA, YSYEKL. The V end lost 1 base, the J end lost 6 bases, and 12 bases lay between the germline ends. The CDR3 contains 14 residues. The CDR3 spells CASSQGSLAAEAFF. CDR3 bases: TGCGCCAGCAGCCAAGGATCCTTGGCCGCTGAAGCTTTCTTT.

There are a few counts of this clonotype. A much larger clone lies one base from this, so it may be a read error. The V call is TRBV25-1, the J call TRBJ1-1, with D tentatively TRBD1 (5 bases). CDR1 and CDR2 from the germline V gene are MGHDK and SYGVNS. CDR3 length equals 13 residues. Written as DNA, the CDR3 is TGTGCCAGCAGTAATATGGGGGTGGGTGAAGCTTCCTTT. Translation gives CASSNMGVGEASF.

This clonotype turned up a few times. The chain uses TRBV2 and TRBJ2-2, with unresolved D. The germline V gene encodes CDR1 SNHLY and CDR2 FYNNEI. The germline V and J ends were trimmed by 2 bases and 1 base, with 8 bases remaining between them. There are 15 residues in the CDR3. In DNA, the CDR3 is TGTGCCAGCAGTGAATCCATACTGAACACCGGGGAGCTGTTTTTT. As protein: CASSESILNTGELFF.

This clonotype showed up many times. J is TRBJ1-1 and V is TRBV20-1; 10 bases are a match to TRBD1. The ends lost 5 bases at V and 6 bases at J; junction bases unmatched: 0. The CDR3 contains 11 residues. Germline V gives CDR1 DFQATT, CDR2 SNEGSKA (reference sequence). The CDR3 loop is CSADRGPEAFF. The CDR3 nucleotides read TGCAGTGCTGACAGGGGGCCTGAAGCTTTCTTT.

This clonotype was found many times. The genes are TRBV10-3 and TRBJ1-4; D may be TRBD1 (5 bases). Germline loops: CDR1 ENHRY, CDR2 SYGVKD. Trimming removed 6 bases from V and 2 bases from J, with 10 bases in between. The CDR3 covers 14 residues. CDR3 region: CAIREGPTNEKLFF. As DNA, the CDR3 is TGTGCCATCAGGGAGGGGCCCACTAATGAAAAACTGTTTTTT.

This clonotype was counted between two and nine times. The V and J genes are TRBV20-1 and TRBJ2-7; D is uncertain. The CDR3 contains 13 residues. Looked up from germline, CDR1 is DFQATT and CDR2 is SNEGSKA (reference sequence). V was pared by 3 bases and J by 2 bases, with 11 bases between. The CDR3 region is CSASHTKTYEQYF. DNA of the CDR3: TGCAGTGCTAGTCACACCAAAACCTACGAGCAGTACTTC.

This chain connects TRBV25-1 to TRBJ2-2; perhaps D is TRBD1 or TRBD2 (6 bases each). Germline V gives CDR1 MGHDK, CDR2 SYGVNS. The V end was cut by 5 bases, the J end by 6 bases, with 16 bases between. The CDR3 is 15 amino acids. The CDR3 coding sequence is TGTGCCAGCAGTTATTTACCCGGGGGCCCCGGGGAGCTGTTTTTT. Translated: CASSYLPGGPGELFF.

As for this clonotype: A read error may be the cause here, since a much bigger clone is one base away. As DNA, the CDR3 is TGTGCCAGCAGCCCGGGACAGGGGGCATGGGAGCAGTACTTC. It is translated as CASSPGQGAWEQYF. The chain recombines TRBV11-2 with TRBJ2-7, with 12 nucleotides matching TRBD1. Germline CDR1 and CDR2: SGHAT and FQNNGV. The CDR3 is 14 residues long. V gave up 5 bases and J gave up 7 bases; unmatched junction bases: 6.

Notes on this clonotype: Being one base from a much bigger clone, this may be a read error. The rearrangement uses TRBV7-2 and TRBJ1-4; TRBD1 might be the D (5 bases). Judging by the DNA end, TRBJ2-2 fits better; the J call may be wrong. The CDR3 has 13 amino acids. Germline CDR1 is SGHTA and CDR2 is FQGNSA. For the CDR3, the DNA is TGTGCCAGCAGCTTAGAGGGGCCTAGGGAGCTGTTTTTT. Translating gives CASSLEGPRELFF.

The table lists this clonotype with many counts. The rearrangement joins TRBV7-9 to TRBJ2-5; weak D call: TRBD2 (7 bases). Germline V CDR1 and CDR2: SEHNR, FQNEAQ (reference sequence). V dropped 6 bases and J dropped 5 bases, with 13 bases sitting between them. The CDR3 spans 13 residues. The CDR3 spells CASRPRGRETQYF. CDR3 DNA: TGTGCCAGCAGGCCGCGGGGGCGGGAGACCCAGTACTTC.